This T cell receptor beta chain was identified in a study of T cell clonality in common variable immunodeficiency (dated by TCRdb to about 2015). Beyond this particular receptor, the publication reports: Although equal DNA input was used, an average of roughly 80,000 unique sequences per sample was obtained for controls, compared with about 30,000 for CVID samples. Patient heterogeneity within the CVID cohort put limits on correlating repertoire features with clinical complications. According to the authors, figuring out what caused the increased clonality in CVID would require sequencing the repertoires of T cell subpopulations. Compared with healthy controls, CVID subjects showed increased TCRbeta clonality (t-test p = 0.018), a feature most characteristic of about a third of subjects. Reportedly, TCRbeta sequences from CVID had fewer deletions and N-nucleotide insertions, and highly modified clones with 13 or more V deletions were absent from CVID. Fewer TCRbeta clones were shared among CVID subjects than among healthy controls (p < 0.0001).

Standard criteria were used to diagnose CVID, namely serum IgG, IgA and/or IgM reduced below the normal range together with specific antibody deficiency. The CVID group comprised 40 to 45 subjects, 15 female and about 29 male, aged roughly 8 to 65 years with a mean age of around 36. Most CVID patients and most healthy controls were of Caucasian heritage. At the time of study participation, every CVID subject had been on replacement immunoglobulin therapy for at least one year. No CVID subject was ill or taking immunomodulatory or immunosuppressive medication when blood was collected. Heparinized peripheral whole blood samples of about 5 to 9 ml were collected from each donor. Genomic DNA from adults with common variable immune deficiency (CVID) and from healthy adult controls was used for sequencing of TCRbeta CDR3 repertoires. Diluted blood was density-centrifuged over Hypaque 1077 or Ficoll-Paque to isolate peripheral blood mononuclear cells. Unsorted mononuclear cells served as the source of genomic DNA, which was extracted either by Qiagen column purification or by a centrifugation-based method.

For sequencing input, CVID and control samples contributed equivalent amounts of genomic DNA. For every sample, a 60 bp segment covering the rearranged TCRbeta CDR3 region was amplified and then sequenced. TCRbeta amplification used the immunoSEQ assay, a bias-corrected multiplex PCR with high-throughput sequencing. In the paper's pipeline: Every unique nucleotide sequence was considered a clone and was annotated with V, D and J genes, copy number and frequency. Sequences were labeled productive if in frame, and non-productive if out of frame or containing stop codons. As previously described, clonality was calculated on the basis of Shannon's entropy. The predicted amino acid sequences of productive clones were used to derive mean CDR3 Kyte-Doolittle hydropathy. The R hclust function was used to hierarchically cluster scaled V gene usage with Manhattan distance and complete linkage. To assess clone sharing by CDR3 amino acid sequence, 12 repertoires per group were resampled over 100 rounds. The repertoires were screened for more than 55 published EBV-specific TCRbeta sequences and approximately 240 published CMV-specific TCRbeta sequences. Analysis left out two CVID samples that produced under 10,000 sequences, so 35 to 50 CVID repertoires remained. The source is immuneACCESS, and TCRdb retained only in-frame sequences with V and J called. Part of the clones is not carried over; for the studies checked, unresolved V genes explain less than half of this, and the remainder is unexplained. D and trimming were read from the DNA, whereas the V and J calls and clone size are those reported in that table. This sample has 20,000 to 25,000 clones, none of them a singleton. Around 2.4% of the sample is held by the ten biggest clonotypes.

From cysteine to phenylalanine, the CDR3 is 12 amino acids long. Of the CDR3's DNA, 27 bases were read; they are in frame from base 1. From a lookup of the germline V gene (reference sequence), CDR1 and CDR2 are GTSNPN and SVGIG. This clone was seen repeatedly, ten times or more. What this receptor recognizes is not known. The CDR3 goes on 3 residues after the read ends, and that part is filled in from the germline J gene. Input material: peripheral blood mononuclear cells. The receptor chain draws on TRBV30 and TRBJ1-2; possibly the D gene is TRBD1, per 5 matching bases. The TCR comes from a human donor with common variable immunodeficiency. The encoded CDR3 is CAWSASTAGYTF. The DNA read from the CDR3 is TGTGCCTGGAGCGCCTCGACAGCCGGC. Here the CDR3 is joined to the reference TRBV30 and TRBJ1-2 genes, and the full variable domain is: SQTIHQWPATLVQPVGSPLSLECTVEGTSNPNLYWYRQAAGRGLQLLFYSVGIGQISSEVPQNLSASRPQDRQFILSSKKLLLSDSGFYLCAWSASTAGYTFGSGTRLTVV.